This TCR beta chain is drawn from a study of CD8 T cells in Susac syndrome. From blood CD8+ and CD4+ T cells, the TCR beta chain was sequenced. Relapsing-remitting disease, either stable or active, was present in the treatment-naive patients who were the multiple sclerosis controls. Bulk CD8+ and CD4+ cells came from magnetic negative isolation; CD8+ TEMRA by FACS. Random hexamers were used to reverse transcribe the RNA input (roughly 0.5 to 1 ug). immunoSEQ multiplex PCR amplified TCR beta CDR3 across 54 Vbeta, 13 Jbeta. MiXCR was run by TCRdb on the immunoSEQ multiplex PCR reads, yielding one entry per CDR3 protein. The sample records about 290,000 distinct CDR3 sequences, 70% to 90% being singletons. CDR3 length equals 14 residues. Deletions cut 2 bases from V and 2 bases from J, with 7 bases between. The germline gives CDR1 SGDLS, CDR2 YYNGEE.

This TCR was recovered from a human donor with multiple sclerosis. The chain couples TRBV9 to TRBJ2-2; no reliable D call. Material for sequencing was CD8+ T cells from PBMCs. CDR3 in DNA: TGTGCCAGCAGCGTGGCAGGCAACACCGGGGAGCTGTTTTTT. It is translated as CASSVAGNTGELFF. Full variable domain (remainder filled in from reference TRBV9 and TRBJ2-2): DSGVTQTPKHLITATGQRVTLRCSPRSGDLSVYWYQQSLDQGLQFLIQYYNGEERAKGNILERFSAQQFPDLHSELNLSSLELGDSALYFCASSVAGNTGELFFGEGSRLTVL.